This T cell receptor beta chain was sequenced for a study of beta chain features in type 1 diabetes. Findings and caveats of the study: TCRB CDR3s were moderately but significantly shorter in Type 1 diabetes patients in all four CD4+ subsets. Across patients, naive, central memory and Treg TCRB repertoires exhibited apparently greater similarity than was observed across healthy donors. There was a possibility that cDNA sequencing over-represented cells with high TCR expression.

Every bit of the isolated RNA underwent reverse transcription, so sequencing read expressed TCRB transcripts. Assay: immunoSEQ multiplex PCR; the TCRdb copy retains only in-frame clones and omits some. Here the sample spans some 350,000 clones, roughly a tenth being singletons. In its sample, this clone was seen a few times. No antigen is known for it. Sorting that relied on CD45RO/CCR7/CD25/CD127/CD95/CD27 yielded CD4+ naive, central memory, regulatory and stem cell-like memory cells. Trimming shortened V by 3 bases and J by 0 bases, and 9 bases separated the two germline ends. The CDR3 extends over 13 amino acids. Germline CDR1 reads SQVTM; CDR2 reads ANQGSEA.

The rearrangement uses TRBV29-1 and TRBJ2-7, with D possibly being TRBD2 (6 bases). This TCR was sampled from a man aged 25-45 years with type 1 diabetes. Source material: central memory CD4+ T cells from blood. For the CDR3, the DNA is TGCAGCGTTGAGGCCGGGAGCTCCTACGAGCAGTACTTC. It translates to CSVEAGSSYEQYF.